This note documents a single TCR beta chain sequence. These data come from a study of blood T cell repertoires in COVID-19. V was clipped by 4 bases and J by 0 bases; unmatched bases: 6. Germline loops: CDR1 SGDLS, CDR2 YYNGEE. There are 15 residues in the CDR3. Method: immunoSEQ multiplex PCR; TCRdb's copy keeps in-frame clones and lacks some. The table shows around 390,000 clones, with more than 75% occurring only once. The source of this sequence is a woman between 50 and 59 years old who had recovered from COVID-19. The chain links TRBV9 to TRBJ1-2, with 7 nucleotides matching TRBD1. The sequencing input was PBMCs or T cells enriched from blood (not recorded which). CDR3 region: CASSLEGTANYGYTF. The CDR3 bases are TGTGCCAGCAGCCTAGAGGGGACAGCTAACTATGGCTACACCTTC.